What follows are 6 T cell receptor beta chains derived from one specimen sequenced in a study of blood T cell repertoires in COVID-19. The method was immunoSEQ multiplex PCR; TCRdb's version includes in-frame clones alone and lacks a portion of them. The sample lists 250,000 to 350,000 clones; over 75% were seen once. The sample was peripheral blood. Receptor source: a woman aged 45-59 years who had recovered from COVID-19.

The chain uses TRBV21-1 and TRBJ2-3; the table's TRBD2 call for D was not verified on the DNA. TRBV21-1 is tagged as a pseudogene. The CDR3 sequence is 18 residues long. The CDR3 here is CASSKKEATNTSTDTQYF. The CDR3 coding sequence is TGTGCCAGCAGCAAAAAGGAGGCGACAAATACTAGCACAGATACGCAGTATTTT.

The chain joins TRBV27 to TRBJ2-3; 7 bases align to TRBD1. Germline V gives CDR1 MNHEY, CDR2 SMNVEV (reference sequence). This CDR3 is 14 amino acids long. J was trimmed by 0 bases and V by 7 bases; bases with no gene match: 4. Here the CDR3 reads CASKDRVSTDTQYF. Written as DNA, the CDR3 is TGTGCCAGCAAAGACAGGGTCAGCACAGATACGCAGTATTTT.

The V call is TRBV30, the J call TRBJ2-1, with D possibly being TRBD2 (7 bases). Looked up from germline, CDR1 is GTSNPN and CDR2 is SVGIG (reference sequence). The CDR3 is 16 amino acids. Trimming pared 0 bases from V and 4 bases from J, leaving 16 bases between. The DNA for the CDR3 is TGTGCCTGGAGTGTACTTGGCAGGGGACTATACAATGAGCAGTTCTTC. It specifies CAWSVLGRGLYNEQFF.

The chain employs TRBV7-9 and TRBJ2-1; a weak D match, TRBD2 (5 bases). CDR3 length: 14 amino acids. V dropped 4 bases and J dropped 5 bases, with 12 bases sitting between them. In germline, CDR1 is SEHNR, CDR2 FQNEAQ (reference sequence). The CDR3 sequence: CASSSSGIHNEQFF. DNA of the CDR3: TGTGCCAGCAGCTCCTCGGGGATACACAATGAGCAGTTCTTC.

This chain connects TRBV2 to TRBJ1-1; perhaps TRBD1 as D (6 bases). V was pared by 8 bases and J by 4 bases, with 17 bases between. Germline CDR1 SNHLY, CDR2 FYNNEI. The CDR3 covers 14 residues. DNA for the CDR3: TGTGCCAGCGGAGGGGGGGTAGTAGTCACTGAAGCTTTCTTT. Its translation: CASGGGVVVTEAFF.

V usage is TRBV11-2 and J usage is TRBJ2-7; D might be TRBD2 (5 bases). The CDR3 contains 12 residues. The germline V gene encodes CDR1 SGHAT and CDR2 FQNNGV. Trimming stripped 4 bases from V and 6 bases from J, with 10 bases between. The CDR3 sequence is CASSSLGSEQYF. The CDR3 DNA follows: TGTGCCAGCAGCTCACTTGGGAGCGAGCAGTACTTC.